A single sample gave rise to the 20 T cell receptor beta chains below, sequenced in a study of blood T cell repertoires in COVID-19. Method: immunoSEQ multiplex PCR; TCRdb's copy keeps in-frame clones and lacks some. The repertoire has 250,000 to 350,000 clones, 88% of them found once; the top ten carry 3.5% to 4.5%. The sample taken for sequencing was peripheral blood. The source is a woman aged 45-60 years with active or convalescent COVID-19.

V gene TRBV28 combines with J gene TRBJ2-7; tentative D call: TRBD2 (7 bases). The germline V gene encodes CDR1 MDHEN and CDR2 SYDVKM. The CDR3 is made up of 15 amino acids. Between the trimmed V and J ends, which lost 6 bases and 2 bases, there was a span of 17 bases. The CDR3 DNA reads as TGTGCCAGCAGCCGTGGGGGGGGCGACACCTACGAGCAGTACTTC. This encodes CASSRGGGDTYEQYF.

The chain employs TRBV3-1 (or the pseudogene TRBV3-2) and TRBJ2-1; no definite D call. CDR1 is LGHDT, CDR2 YNNKEL, per germline (reference sequence). V lost 4 bases, J lost 1 base, and 11 bases lay in between. The CDR3 spans 15 residues. CDR3 region: CASSPQKSSYNEQFF. The DNA of the CDR3 is TGTGCCAGCAGCCCTCAAAAGAGTTCCTACAATGAGCAGTTCTTC.

The gene calls are TRBV28 and TRBJ2-7; TRBD1 matches at 9 bases. The germline V gene encodes CDR1 MDHEN and CDR2 SYDVKM. Trimming removed 4 bases from V and 5 bases from J; junction bases left unmatched: 12. The CDR3 spans 16 residues. CDR3 in amino acids: CASSSSGTGIDDEQYF. CDR3 nucleotide sequence: TGTGCCAGCAGTTCTTCCGGGACAGGGATAGACGACGAGCAGTACTTC.

V gene TRBV7-9 combines with J gene TRBJ2-1; D might be TRBD2 (5 bases). Germline V gene data show CDR1 as SEHNR and CDR2 as FQNEAQ (reference sequence). The CDR3 has 10 residues. The V and J ends lost 11 bases and 6 bases respectively, with 8 bases between them. The CDR3 nucleotides are TGTGCCTGCGCGGGCAATGAGCAGTTCTTC. It is translated as CACAGNEQFF.

The rearrangement joins TRBV18 to TRBJ2-2, with D possibly TRBD2 on 6 matching bases. This CDR3 is built from 15 residues. Looked up from germline, CDR1 is KGHSH and CDR2 is LQKENI. Trimming left V 5 bases short and J 5 bases short, with 15 bases between. The CDR3 nucleotides are TGTGCCAGCTCATCGCTCGCGGGGTCGACCGGGGAGCTGTTTTTT. Translating gives CASSSLAGSTGELFF.

The chain recombines TRBV7-2 with TRBJ2-7, with a possible D match to TRBD1 (6 bases). The CDR3 has 15 residues. The germline gives CDR1 SGHTA, CDR2 FQGNSA. V was cut by 1 base and J by 2 bases, with 12 bases left in between. CDR3 nucleotide sequence: TGTGCCAGCAGCTTAGGACAGGCGCGTCCCTACGAGCAGTACTTC. It specifies CASSLGQARPYEQYF.

This sequence joins TRBV29-1 and TRBJ2-1; TRBD2 agrees at 12 bases. V was clipped by 7 bases and J by 8 bases; unmatched bases: 18. Looked up from germline, CDR1 is SQVTM and CDR2 is ANQGSEA. The CDR3 covers 17 residues. The CDR3 loop is CSAIALTSGSRQDEQFF. The CDR3 nucleotides are TGCAGCGCTATAGCCTTGACTAGCGGGAGTAGACAGGATGAGCAGTTCTTC.

DNA of the CDR3: TGTGCCAGCAGTAAAGGACTAGACGGCGCCGGGGAGCTGTTTTTT. Translated, it gives CASSKGLDGAGELFF. The chain joins TRBV6-2 or TRBV6-3 to TRBJ2-2; the match to TRBD2 covers 7 bases. The CDR3 extends over 15 amino acids. The trim removed 5 bases at V and 6 bases at J, leaving 9 bases unmatched. The germline gives CDR1 MNHEY, CDR2 SVGEGT.

This chain connects TRBV27 to TRBJ2-1; TRBD2 aligns across 10 bases. The CDR3 contains 15 residues. The junction had 9 bases not matched to a gene; V was cut back by 4 bases and J by 9 bases. Per germline, CDR1 MNHEY and CDR2 SMNVEV (reference sequence). The CDR3 protein is CASSSLLAGTIEQFF. CDR3 DNA: TGTGCCAGCAGTTCCCTACTAGCGGGAACGATTGAGCAGTTCTTC.

The chain links TRBV3-1 (or the pseudogene TRBV3-2) to TRBJ2-7; no definite D call. The germline V gene encodes CDR1 LGHDT and CDR2 YNNKEL (reference sequence). The CDR3 is 15 residues long. V was cut by 1 base and J by 7 bases, with 17 bases left in between. CDR3 sequence (DNA): TGTGCCAGCAGCCAAGGTGCACAGCCGGCCCGGGAGCAGTACTTC. This translates into CASSQGAQPAREQYF.

The chain uses TRBV5-1 and TRBJ2-1; D remains ambiguous. V gave up 0 bases and J gave up 0 bases, with 7 bases separating them. This CDR3 spans 15 amino acids. Germline lookup yields CDR1 SGHRS and CDR2 YFSETQ. CDR3 nucleotide sequence: TGCGCCAGCAGCTTGGGGCGGAGCTCCTACAATGAGCAGTTCTTC. It translates to CASSLGRSSYNEQFF.

The chain uses TRBV7-2 and TRBJ1-3, with TRBD1 as a possible D gene (5 bases). Germline CDR1 and CDR2: SGHTA and FQGNSA. The CDR3 covers 15 residues. V shed 5 bases and J shed 4 bases, with 15 bases lying between them. The CDR3 protein is CASSLNSGNGNTIYF. For the CDR3, the DNA is TGTGCCAGCAGCCTCAATTCAGGGAACGGAAACACCATATATTTT.

V and J are TRBV29-1 and TRBJ2-5; 9 bases line up with TRBD1. Germline CDR1 reads SQVTM; CDR2 reads ANQGSEA. The length of the CDR3 is 14 residues. Losses at the gene ends were 2 bases for V and 3 bases for J; bases not matched to a gene: 4. CDR3 amino acids: CSVEPGQGKETQYF. CDR3 sequence (DNA): TGCAGCGTTGAACCCGGACAGGGGAAAGAGACCCAGTACTTC.

The chain is built from TRBV6-5 and TRBJ1-6; D gene unclear. From germline, CDR1 is MNHEY and CDR2 SVGAGI. The CDR3 runs to 15 residues. Deletions cut 6 bases from V and 1 base from J, with 10 bases between. The CDR3 spells CASRPRESYNSPLHF. For the CDR3, the DNA is TGTGCCAGCAGGCCCCGTGAGTCCTATAATTCACCCCTCCACTTT.

The chain has TRBV19 and TRBJ2-3; a weak D match, TRBD1 (5 bases). V lost 5 bases to trimming and J lost 1 base, with 10 bases between them. Germline CDR1 and CDR2: LNHDA and SQIVND (reference sequence). The length of the CDR3 is 14 residues. The CDR3 DNA sequence: TGTGCCAGTAGTGTCTTAGGGGGCACAGATACGCAGTATTTT. It is translated as CASSVLGGTDTQYF.

The rearrangement links TRBV4-1 to TRBJ2-5; no firm D call. V dropped 5 bases and J dropped 2 bases, with 18 bases sitting between them. Germline values: CDR1 MGHRA, CDR2 YSYEKL. The CDR3 is made up of 16 amino acids. The DNA for the CDR3 is TGCGCCAGCAGCTTCCTACATGAGGTTGATCAAGAGACCCAGTACTTC. It specifies CASSFLHEVDQETQYF.

The chain employs TRBV11-2 and TRBJ2-3; 10 nucleotides match TRBD2. There are 14 residues in the CDR3. Germline loops: CDR1 SGHAT, CDR2 FQNNGV. The V gene end was trimmed by 5 bases and the J gene end by 6 bases; junction bases not matched to a gene: 5. The CDR3 is CASSLRTSGDTQYF. CDR3 nucleotides: TGTGCCAGCAGCCTTAGGACTAGCGGCGATACGCAGTATTTT.

The chain recombines TRBV2 with TRBJ2-2; the D is unclear. The ends were cut back, 2 bases at V and 6 bases at J, with 13 bases in the middle. The CDR3 has 15 amino acids. Germline values: CDR1 SNHLY, CDR2 FYNNEI. CDR3 amino acids: CASSESQRGAGELFF. The CDR3 DNA follows: TGTGCCAGCAGTGAATCCCAGCGAGGCGCCGGGGAGCTGTTTTTT.

The gene calls are TRBV6-1 and TRBJ2-4, with TRBD2 matching over 8 bases. V lost 4 bases to trimming and J lost 6 bases; unmatched junction nucleotides: 5. CDR3 length: 14 residues. Germline loops: CDR1 MNHNS, CDR2 SASEGT. This CDR3 is CASSGAGDLNIQYF. The CDR3 DNA reads as TGTGCCAGCAGTGGAGCGGGAGACTTAAACATTCAGTACTTC.

A single count supports this clone. This sequence joins TRBV5-1 and TRBJ2-5, with 7 bases fitting TRBD1. The ends lost 3 bases at V and 5 bases at J; junction bases unmatched: 7. The CDR3 is 14 amino acids. Looked up from germline, CDR1 is SGHRS and CDR2 is YFSETQ. The CDR3: CASSSGQRAETQYF. For the CDR3, the DNA is TGCGCCAGCAGCTCGGGACAGCGCGCCGAGACCCAGTACTTC.